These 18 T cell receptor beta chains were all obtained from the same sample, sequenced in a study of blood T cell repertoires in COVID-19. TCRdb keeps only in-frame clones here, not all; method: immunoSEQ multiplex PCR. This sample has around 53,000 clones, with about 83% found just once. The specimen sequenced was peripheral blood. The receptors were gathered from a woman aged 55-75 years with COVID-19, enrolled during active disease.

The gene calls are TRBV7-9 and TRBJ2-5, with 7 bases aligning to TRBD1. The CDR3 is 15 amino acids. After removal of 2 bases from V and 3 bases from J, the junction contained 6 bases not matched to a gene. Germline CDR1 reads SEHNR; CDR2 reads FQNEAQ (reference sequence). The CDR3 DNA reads TGTGCCAGCAGCTTACAGACAGGGTCAGAAGAGACCCAGTACTTC. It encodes CASSLQTGSEETQYF.

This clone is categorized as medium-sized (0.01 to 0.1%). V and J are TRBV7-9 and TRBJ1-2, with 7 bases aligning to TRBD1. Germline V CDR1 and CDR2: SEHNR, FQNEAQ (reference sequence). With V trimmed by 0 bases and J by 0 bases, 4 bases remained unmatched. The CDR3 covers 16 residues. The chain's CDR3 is CASSLAGTEPNYGYTF. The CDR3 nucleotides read TGTGCCAGCAGCTTAGCGGGGACAGAGCCTAACTATGGCTACACCTTC.

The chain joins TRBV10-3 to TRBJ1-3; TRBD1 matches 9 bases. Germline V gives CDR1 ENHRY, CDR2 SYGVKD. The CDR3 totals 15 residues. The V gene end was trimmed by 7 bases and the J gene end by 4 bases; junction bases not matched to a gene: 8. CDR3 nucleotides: TGTGCCATCACCCCGAACAGGGGGCTAGGAAACACCATATATTTT. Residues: CAITPNRGLGNTIYF.

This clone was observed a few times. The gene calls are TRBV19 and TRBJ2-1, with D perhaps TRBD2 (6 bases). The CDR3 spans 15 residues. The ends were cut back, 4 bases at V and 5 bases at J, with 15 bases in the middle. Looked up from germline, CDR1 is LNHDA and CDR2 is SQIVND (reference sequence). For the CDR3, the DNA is TGTGCCAGTAGTAGGAGGGAGAGCACAAACAATGAGCAGTTCTTC. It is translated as CASSRRESTNNEQFF.

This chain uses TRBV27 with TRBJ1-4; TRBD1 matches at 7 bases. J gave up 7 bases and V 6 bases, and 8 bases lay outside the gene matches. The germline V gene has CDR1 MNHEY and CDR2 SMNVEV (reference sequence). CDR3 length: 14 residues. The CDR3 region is CASRQQGWSEKLFF. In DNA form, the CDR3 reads TGTGCCAGCAGGCAACAGGGGTGGAGTGAAAAACTGTTTTTT.

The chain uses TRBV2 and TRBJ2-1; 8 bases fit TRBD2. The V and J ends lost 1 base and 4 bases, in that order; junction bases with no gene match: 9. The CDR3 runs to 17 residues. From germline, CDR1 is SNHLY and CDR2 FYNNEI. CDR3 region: CASSEGGSASGYNEQFF. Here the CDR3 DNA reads TGTGCCAGCAGTGAAGGGGGGTCGGCTAGCGGGTACAATGAGCAGTTCTTC.

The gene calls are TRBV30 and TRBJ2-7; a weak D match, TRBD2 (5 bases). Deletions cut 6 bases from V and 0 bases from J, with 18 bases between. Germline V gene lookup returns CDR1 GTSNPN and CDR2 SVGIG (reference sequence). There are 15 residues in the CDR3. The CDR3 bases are TGTGCCTGCTCAAATTTGAGGGTAAGCTCCTACGAGCAGTACTTC. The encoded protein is CACSNLRVSSYEQYF.

CDR3 in amino acids: CASRAGGSSYEQYF. For the CDR3, the DNA is TGTGCCAGCAGGGCGGGGGGAAGCTCCTACGAGCAGTACTTC. The chain carries TRBV10-3 and TRBJ2-7, with 8 bases matching TRBD2. The CDR3 spans 14 residues. J lost 0 bases, V lost 10 bases, and 8 bases had no gene match. Germline V gives CDR1 ENHRY, CDR2 SYGVKD.

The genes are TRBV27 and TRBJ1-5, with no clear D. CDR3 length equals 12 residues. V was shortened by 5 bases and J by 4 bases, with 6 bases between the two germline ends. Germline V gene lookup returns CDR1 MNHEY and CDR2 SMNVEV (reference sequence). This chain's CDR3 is CASSPPNQPQHF. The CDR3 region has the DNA TGTGCCAGCAGTCCCCCGAATCAGCCCCAGCATTTT.

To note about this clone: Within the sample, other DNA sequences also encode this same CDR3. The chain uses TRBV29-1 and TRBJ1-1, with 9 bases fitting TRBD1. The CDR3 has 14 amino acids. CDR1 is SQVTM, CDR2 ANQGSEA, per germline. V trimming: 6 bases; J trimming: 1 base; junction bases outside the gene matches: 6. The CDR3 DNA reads TGCAGCGTGACTTTGACAGGGGGGAACACTGAAGCTTTCTTT. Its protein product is CSVTLTGGNTEAFF.

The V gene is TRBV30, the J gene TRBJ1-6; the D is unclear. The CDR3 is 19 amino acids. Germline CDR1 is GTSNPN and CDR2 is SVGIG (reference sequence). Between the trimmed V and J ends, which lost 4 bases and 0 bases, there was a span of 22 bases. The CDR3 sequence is CAWTLFGVQSGSYNSPLHF. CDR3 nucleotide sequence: TGTGCCTGGACCCTCTTTGGCGTACAGAGCGGCTCCTATAATTCACCCCTCCACTTT.

CDR3 sequence reads: CASSPWGGGPTGELFF. CDR3 coding DNA: TGTGCCAGCAGTCCCTGGGGGGGAGGGCCCACCGGGGAGCTGTTTTTT. J is TRBJ2-2 and V is TRBV25-1, with 7 bases identical to TRBD2. V was clipped by 5 bases and J by 4 bases; unmatched bases: 10. Germline CDR1 and CDR2: MGHDK and SYGVNS. CDR3 length: 16 amino acids.

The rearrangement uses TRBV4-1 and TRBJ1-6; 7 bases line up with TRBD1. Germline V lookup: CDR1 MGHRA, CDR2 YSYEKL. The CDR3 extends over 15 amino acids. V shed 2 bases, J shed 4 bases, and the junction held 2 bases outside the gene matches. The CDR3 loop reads CASSQRDSYNSPLHF. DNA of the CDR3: TGCGCCAGCAGCCAAAGGGACAGTTATAATTCACCCCTCCACTTT.

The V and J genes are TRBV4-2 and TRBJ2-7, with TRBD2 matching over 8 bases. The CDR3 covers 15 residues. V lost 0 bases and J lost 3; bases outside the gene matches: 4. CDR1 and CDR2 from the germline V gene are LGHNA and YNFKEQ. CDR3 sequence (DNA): TGTGCCAGCAGCCAAGAACCGGGACTAGTCTACGAGCAGTACTTC. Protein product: CASSQEPGLVYEQYF.

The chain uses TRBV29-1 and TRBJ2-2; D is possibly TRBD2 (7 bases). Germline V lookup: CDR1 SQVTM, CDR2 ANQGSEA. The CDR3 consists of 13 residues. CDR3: CVTQEGGAGELFF. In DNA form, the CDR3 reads TGCGTCACCCAGGAGGGGGGGGCCGGGGAGCTGTTTTTT.

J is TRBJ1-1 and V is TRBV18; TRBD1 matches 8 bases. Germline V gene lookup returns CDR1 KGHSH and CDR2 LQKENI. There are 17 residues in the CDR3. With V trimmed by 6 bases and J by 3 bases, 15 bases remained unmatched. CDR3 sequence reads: CASSPREQGGLDTEAFF. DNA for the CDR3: TGTGCCAGCTCGCCAAGAGAACAGGGGGGATTGGACACTGAAGCTTTCTTT.

CDR3 sequence: CAISDSKINSGTRWSGAKNIQYF. CDR3 DNA sequence: TGTGCCATCAGTGATTCCAAGATAAACTCCGGGACTAGGTGGAGCGGGGCCAAAAACATTCAGTACTTC. J is TRBJ2-4 and V is TRBV10-3, with 8 bases lining up with TRBD2. The CDR3 covers 23 residues. The V and J ends lost 3 bases and 1 base, in that order; junction bases with no gene match: 26. Germline CDR1 ENHRY, CDR2 SYGVKD.

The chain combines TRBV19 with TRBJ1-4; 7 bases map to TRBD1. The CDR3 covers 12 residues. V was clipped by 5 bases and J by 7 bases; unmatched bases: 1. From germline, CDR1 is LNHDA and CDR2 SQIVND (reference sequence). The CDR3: CASSWTGEKLFF. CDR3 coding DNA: TGTGCCAGTAGTTGGACAGGTGAAAAACTGTTTTTT. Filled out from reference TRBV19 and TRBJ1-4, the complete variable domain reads DGGITQSPKYLFRKEGQNVTLSCEQNLNHDAMYWYRQDPGQGLRLIYYSQIVNDFQKGDIAEGYSVSREKKESFPLTVTSAQKNPTAFYLCASSWTGEKLFFGSGTQLSVL.